The 6 T cell receptor beta chains reported below all come from one sample, sequenced in a study of blood T cell repertoires in COVID-19. TCRdb keeps only in-frame clones here, not all; method: immunoSEQ multiplex PCR. The sample holds 230,000 or so clones, roughly 80% seen once. Sequencing was performed on peripheral blood. These receptors were obtained from an elderly woman with COVID-19, enrolled during active disease.

The genes are TRBV30 and TRBJ2-4; 8 bases fit TRBD2. The germline CDR1 and CDR2 sequences are GTSNPN and SVGIG (reference sequence). The CDR3 extends over 13 amino acids. The CDR3 sequence is CASRAGVGNIQYF. CDR3 in DNA: TGTGCATCCAGAGCGGGGGTCGGAAACATTCAGTACTTC.

The chain couples TRBV2 to TRBJ1-2; no firm D call. Germline V gives CDR1 SNHLY, CDR2 FYNNEI. Deletions cut 4 bases from V and 2 bases from J, with 8 bases between. CDR3 length: 13 residues. CDR3 sequence: CASSVMENYGYTF. The CDR3 nucleotides are TGTGCCAGCAGTGTTATGGAGAACTATGGCTACACCTTC.

This chain joins TRBV28 and TRBJ1-4, with a possible D match to TRBD1 (5 bases). V was pared by 6 bases and J by 7 bases, with 6 bases between. The V gene's germline CDR1 is MDHEN and CDR2 SYDVKM. This CDR3 contains 11 residues. CDR3 residues: CASRGGEKLFF. CDR3 in DNA: TGTGCCAGCAGGGGGGGTGAAAAACTGTTTTTT.

This clone has more than one count but fewer than ten. The rearrangement joins TRBV30 to TRBJ1-4; D not certain. The V end lost 2 bases, the J end lost 8 bases, and 9 bases lay between the germline ends. This CDR3 region has 12 residues. The germline CDR1 and CDR2 sequences are GTSNPN and SVGIG (reference sequence). CDR3 sequence: CAWSSGSEKLFF. The CDR3 nucleotides are TGTGCCTGGAGTAGTGGGAGCGAAAAACTGTTTTTT.

The chain recombines TRBV5-1 with TRBJ1-1; 8 bases are shared with TRBD1. Germline CDR1 is SGHRS and CDR2 is YFSETQ. The CDR3 spans 14 residues. Losses at the gene ends were 5 bases for V and 6 bases for J; bases not matched to a gene: 9. The CDR3 DNA follows: TGCGCCAGCAGAAAAGACAGGGGTAATGCTGAAGCTTTCTTT. Translation gives CASRKDRGNAEAFF.

V is TRBV6-5 and J is TRBJ2-5; 13 bases map to TRBD2. This CDR3 is built from 15 residues. Looked up from germline, CDR1 is MNHEY and CDR2 is SVGAGI. The V segment lost 1 base and the J segment 7 bases; nucleotides outside the gene matches: 3. The CDR3 region has the DNA TGTGCCAGCAGTTACTTCGGACTAGCGGGAGCGACCCAGTACTTC. Amino acid sequence: CASSYFGLAGATQYF.